This T cell receptor (beta chain) was sequenced for a study of shared T cell receptors in the human thymus. Profiled with immunoSEQ multiplex PCR; TCRdb holds only in-frame clones, not every one. The sample lists about 660,000 clones, over 75% occurring once. The CDR3 has 13 amino acids. V was pared by 4 bases and J by 6 bases, with 9 bases between. Germline CDR1 reads SNHLY; CDR2 reads FYNNEI. This sample also appeared in a second study, on human thymus T cells. That source reports: Thymus pieces cut out during corrective heart surgery were the tissue that was used. It looked as if thymic and blood repertoires used V and J genes in a biased way. Unrelated individuals were reported by related research to share highly overlapping thymic repertoires.

Sequenced sample: thymocytes. This clonotype was sampled from a boy younger than two with a congenital heart defect. This chain uses TRBV2 with TRBJ2-2; tentatively, D is TRBD2 (5 bases). The CDR3 region has the DNA TGTGCCAGCAGTGGGGAGTCACCCGGGGAGCTGTTTTTT. Amino acids: CASSGESPGELFF.